The 5 T cell receptor beta chains below come from one sample, sequenced in a study of T cells after yellow fever vaccination. TCRdb redid the calling of the 5' RACE reads with MiXCR, one entry per CDR3 protein. The sample lists 500,000 to 550,000 distinct CDR3 sequences; around a fifth were seen once. The material sequenced was PBMCs, taken roughly 20 days after the first yellow fever vaccination. All receptors come from a young man who received the YFV17D yellow fever vaccine.

This clonotype has ten or more counts. V usage is TRBV7-9 and J usage is TRBJ1-2; possible D gene TRBD1, 6 bases. The CDR3 has 14 amino acids. In germline, CDR1 is SEHNR, CDR2 FQNEAQ (reference sequence). Trimming shortened V by 5 bases and J by 3 bases, and 13 bases separated the two germline ends. CDR3 loop: CASSVQGSYYGYTF. The CDR3 bases are TGTGCCAGCAGCGTTCAGGGGTCATACTATGGCTACACCTTC.

This clonotype was seen only a few times. V usage is TRBV7-3 and J usage is TRBJ2-3, with D hard to call. Germline-derived CDR1 and CDR2 are SGHTA and FQGTGA. V was trimmed by 4 bases and J by 5 bases, leaving 10 bases between them. This CDR3 is built from 13 residues. CDR3 region: CASSSDVVDTQYF. CDR3 in DNA: TGTGCCAGCAGCTCAGATGTGGTAGATACGCAGTATTTT.

The sample holds a few counts of this clonotype. The chain links TRBV7-6 to TRBJ2-5; D remains ambiguous. The CDR3 extends over 14 amino acids. Germline assignment: CDR1 SGHVS and CDR2 FNYEAQ. V was clipped by 5 bases and J by 2 bases, with 12 bases between them. This chain's CDR3 is CASSLHDGQETQYF. In DNA form, the CDR3 reads TGTGCCAGCAGCCTCCACGACGGACAAGAGACCCAGTACTTC.

The sample holds a few counts of this clonotype. The V call is TRBV7-9, the J call TRBJ2-5, with 9 bases that match TRBD1. V lost 1 base, J lost 2 bases, and 8 bases stayed unmatched. In germline, CDR1 is SEHNR, CDR2 FQNEAQ (reference sequence). The CDR3 sequence is 17 residues long. For the CDR3, the DNA is TGTGCCAGCAGCTTAGTGGGTCCGGGACAGGGACAAGAGACCCAGTACTTC. Its protein product is CASSLVGPGQGQETQYF.

This clonotype was recorded once. The rearrangement joins TRBV5-1 to TRBJ2-3; tentatively, D is TRBD1 (5 bases). Germline CDR1 reads SGHRS; CDR2 reads YFSETQ. V gave up 2 bases and J gave up 3 bases, with 10 bases separating them. This CDR3 has 14 residues. The CDR3 DNA reads TGCGCCAGCAGCTTTAGACAGCTAACAGATACGCAGTATTTT. It encodes CASSFRQLTDTQYF.